Listed here is a single T cell receptor beta chain. This clone has a single count. Its antigen has not been determined. Per-base qualities were not stored, and no clone one base away is much larger. Survey-level immunoSEQ TCR-beta sequencing was performed on DNA from CEF-cultured naive and memory CD4+ T cells. As for how the authors treated the data: During preprocessing, nonproductive sequences were removed, along with CDR3s that did not begin with C, did not end with F or W, or were shorter than 7 amino acids. Antigen-specific clonotypes were called with the MANAFEST web app on the basis of expansion relative to the reference and to other culture wells. A clone was considered positive if the clone showed significant expansion compared with the reference culture in 2 of 3 replicate wells at an FDR below 0.05. For a clone to be considered positive, significant expansion relative to all other tandem wells and an odds ratio above 5 were also required. Cultured and uncultured naive and memory CD4+ repertoires were searched for previously identified spike- and CEF-reactive CDR3s. CDR3 homology was measured as pairwise Levenshtein distance, computed with the stringdist R package after trimming three terminal residues from each end. TCRdb obtained this table from immuneACCESS and retained in-frame rearrangements with V and J assigned. These tables miss some clones; where compared with another copy, unresolved V genes account for less than half of the shortfall, and the remainder is unexplained. The D gene and trimming were derived from the DNA, and the V and J assignments and clone size from that table. This sample comprises around 40,000 clones, over 75% of them detected only once. Roughly 1.2% of the sample goes to the ten largest clones.

The data were taken from a study of CD4 T cells in relation to SARS-CoV-2 and coronaviruses (dated by TCRdb to the early 2020s). Study-level background: The ViraFEST assay cultured PBMCs with antigen for nine to ten days, then sequenced TCR beta CDR3s to find antigen-specific clonal expansions. Across all 12 patients in the convalescent cohort, the median age was 38.5 years, with a range of about 20 to 80 years. Among the roughly 12 convalescent patients, 8 males and 4 females were included, and two of the subjects were Hispanic. Patient-derived lymphoblastoid cell lines were used to map the HLA restriction of shared crossreactive spike epitopes. At the level of individual TCR clonotypes, the study measured memory CD4+ T cell crossreactivity between SARS-CoV-2 spike protein and common cold coronavirus spike proteins. Samples from a few pre-COVID donors and the naive versus memory experiments were sequenced with the Adaptive Biotechnologies TCR-sequencing kit; other data were Illumina-based. Expansion assays from other donors in the study were sequenced with a different, Illumina-based TCR-beta assay.

Per the germline V gene (reference sequence), SGHNT is the CDR1 and YYREEE is the CDR2. Measured from the cysteine to the phenylalanine, the CDR3 is 12 residues long. The read is trimmed to its CDR3 DNA, 36 bases read in frame from base 1. V is cut by 3 bases and J by 5 bases, and the space between the germline ends is 8 bases. Naive and memory CD4+ T cells were separated from cryopreserved PBMCs by first enriching for CD4 and then performing EasySep naive CD4+ T cell enrichment. For less than twelve days, about 10^5 sorted naive or memory CD4+ T cells were cultured together with CEF peptides and T cell-depleted PBMCs at a 1:1 ratio. Triplicate replicate wells were generally used for each peptide culture condition. Ficoll-Paque PLUS gradient centrifugation was used to isolate PBMCs from either whole blood or leukapheresis product. PBMCs were either cryopreserved at -140°C or used fresh in the expansion assay. The QIAamp Micro DNA Kit was used to extract genomic DNA from the CD4+ T cells.

Beyond this particular receptor, the publication reports: Because no donor provided both pre-pandemic and post-infection samples, tracing the source of pre-existing responses was limited. Small numbers of patients and of tested TCRs were a limitation of the study. In about 60% of donors, memory CD4+ clonotypes turned up that crossrecognized SARS-CoV-2 and at least one common cold coronavirus spike. Compared with monoreactive clones, crossreactive clones had significantly weaker SARS-CoV-2-driven expansion, a result consistent with antigenic imprinting. Naive versus memory sequencing indicated the assay detects memory recall responses rather than primary responses primed during culture. Because the crossreactivity analysis focused on spike protein, crossreactivity against other viral proteins was not assessed.

The sample was naive CD4+ T cells from PBMCs, cultured in vitro. What the cell subset or site label conveys for this sample: naive CD4+ T cells isolated by negative enrichment. The source of this sequence is an adult with COVID-19. The chain uses TRBV5-4 and TRBJ2-5; there is no confident call for the D gene. The CDR3 protein: CASSSPLETQYF. At the DNA level, the sequence is TGTGCCAGCAGCTCACCCCTGGAGACCCAGTACTTC.